The sequence of this T cell receptor beta chain was determined in a study of blood T cell repertoires in COVID-19 (dated by TCRdb to about 2020). Regarding the complete study: Samples from collaborators originated in the United States, Italy and Spain and spanned both the acute and convalescent phases of COVID-19. The prospective study material was composed of cDNA or gDNA derived from T cells, B-cell-depleted T cells, or PBMCs. The dataset comprised deeply sampled blood TCRbeta repertoires from subjects exposed to, actively infected with, or recovered from COVID-19. The repertoires were released in a freely available public database meant as a resource for research on the immune response to SARS-CoV-2. Samples came from the ongoing ImmuneRACE study (first 160 participants) plus 1,254 subjects from 6 global collaborators. A de-identified subject ID, COVID-19 status, age in years and sex were almost always included in the sample metadata. Where HLA class I and class II types were available, the types were taken from metadata supplied by the sample provider, not from assay-based typing.

Each collaborating institution followed its own protocols to collect whole blood in K2EDTA tubes. For TCRbeta analysis, collaborator samples were shipped as frozen whole blood, as isolated PBMCs, or as DNA extracted from either sample type. Points the paper makes about the study in general: The amount of clinical and demographic metadata varied by source and participant and was provided uncurated.

TCRbeta CDR3 regions were amplified from genomic DNA using the immunoSEQ Assay, a bias-controlled multiplex PCR. As for the authors' bioinformatics: Within the assay, amplification of reference gene primers was used to estimate how many nucleated cells each sample contained. Sequence reads were collapsed and filtered to measure the absolute abundance of every unique TCRbeta CDR3 rearrangement. For each sample, productive Simpson clonality was calculated as the square root of Simpson's diversity index over productive rearrangements. The table comes from immuneACCESS by way of TCRdb, which keeps in-frame sequences with V and J called. Part of the clones is missing from these tables; in studies checked, under half for an unresolved V gene and the rest for unknown reasons. The DNA gave D and trimming, while V, J and clone size come from that table. This sample has roughly 350,000 clones in its table, and 85% of those were observed once. The top ten clones comprise 3.5% to 4% of the sample.

Measured from the cysteine to the phenylalanine, the CDR3 is 12 residues long. Only the CDR3 DNA is retained, 36 bases long and in frame from the first base. CDR1 and CDR2, per the germline V gene (reference sequence), are SGHNT and YYREEE. V is shortened by 4 bases, J by 0 bases, and the region joining them spans 3 bases. As for this clone: Its antigen is currently not known. The sample holds no much larger clone one base away, and base qualities are not on file.

The sequenced sample was peripheral blood. The chain was built from TRBV5-4 and TRBJ2-3; a confident D gene designation cannot be given. This TCR was recovered from a woman between 18 and 30 years old with acute or convalescent COVID-19. Here the CDR3 is given as CASSLSTDTQYF. The DNA is as follows: TGTGCCAGCAGCCTTAGCACAGATACGCAGTATTTT. The CDR3, completed at both ends by the reference TRBV5-4 and TRBJ2-3 genes, gives the full variable domain ETGVTQSPTHLIKTRGQQVTLRCSSQSGHNTVSWYQQALGQGPQFIFQYYREEENGRGNFPPRFSGLQFPNYSSELNVNALELDDSALYLCASSLSTDTQYFGPGTRLTVL.